What follows is one TCR beta chain and its context. The assay was immunoSEQ multiplex PCR, and TCRdb's table has in-frame clones only and misses some. This table holds roughly 120,000 clones, about 88% found once. The data originate from a study of blood T cell repertoires in COVID-19. In germline, CDR1 is GTSNPN, CDR2 SVGIG (reference sequence). The CDR3 length is 13 residues. V shed 2 bases and J shed 5 bases, with 10 bases lying between them. V usage is TRBV30 and J usage is TRBJ2-1; D perhaps matches TRBD2 (6 bases). The sample was peripheral blood. This TCR came from a woman between 65 and 79 years old who had recovered from COVID-19. CDR3 in DNA: TGTGCCTGGAGTCCCGGACTAAACAATGAGCAGTTCTTC. Protein: CAWSPGLNNEQFF.